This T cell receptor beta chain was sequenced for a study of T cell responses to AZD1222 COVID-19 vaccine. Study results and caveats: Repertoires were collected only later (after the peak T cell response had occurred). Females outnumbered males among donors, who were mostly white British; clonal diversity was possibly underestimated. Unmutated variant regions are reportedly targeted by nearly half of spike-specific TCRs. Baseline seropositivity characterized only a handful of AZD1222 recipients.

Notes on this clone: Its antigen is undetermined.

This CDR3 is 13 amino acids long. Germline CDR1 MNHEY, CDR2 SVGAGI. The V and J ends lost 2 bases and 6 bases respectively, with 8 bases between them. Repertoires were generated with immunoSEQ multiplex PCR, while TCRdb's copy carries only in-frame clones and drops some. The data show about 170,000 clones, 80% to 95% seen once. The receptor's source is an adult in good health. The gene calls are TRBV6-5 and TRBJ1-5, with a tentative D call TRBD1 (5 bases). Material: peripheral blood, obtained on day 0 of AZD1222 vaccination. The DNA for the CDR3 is TGTGCCAGCAGTTACGGGGGAGGTCAGCCCCAGCATTTT. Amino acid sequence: CASSYGGGQPQHF.